This TCR beta chain was identified in a study of fetal regulatory T cell absence and autoimmunity (TCRdb year 2017). Regarding the study in general: Exocrine pancreas autoimmunity was seen in the IPEX patients without clinical diabetes. What the work shows at the level of the full study, not this receptor alone: The TCR compartment showed significant oligoclonal enrichment in pancreas versus cord blood, with some top clones over 95-fold enriched. The oligoclonal enrichment was interpreted as support for antigen-driven autoimmunity occurring in the pancreas before birth in IPEX syndrome. TRB gene family usage was found to be broadly similar between cord blood and pancreas and to resemble published neonatal and adult repertoires.

On the immunoSEQ human TCRbeta survey platform, TCRbeta CDR3 regions were amplified and barcoded with a two-step multiplex PCR. Libraries were sequenced on Illumina instruments, and IgH from the same samples was sequenced in parallel. Concerning the study's data processing: Raw reads were filtered against IMGT V, D, J definitions and binned by a nearest-neighbor algorithm to remove PCR and sequencing errors. Clones were defined as identical nucleotide sequences, and differential abundance between tissues was assessed by per-clone Fisher exact tests with a pFDR threshold of p<0.01. Clones whose frequencies were too low for statistical inference were excluded by a minimum inclusion filter of 10 in either sample. The immunoSEQ Analyzer was used for pairwise clonal comparisons, while IMGT tools were used to assess gene family usage. TCRdb's version of the immuneACCESS table is confined to in-frame rearrangements and falls short of the full clone set. An unresolved V gene accounts for under half of the shortfall where checked; the remainder is of unknown origin. V and J calls and clone size are given by that table; D and trimming were obtained from the DNA. This sample holds approximately 46,000 clones; just under 85% were observed only once. The leading ten clones occupy 0.41% of the sample.

This clone has only one observation. The antigen it recognizes is unknown. No base quality values were provided; no much bigger clone lies one nucleotide off. The germline V gene encodes CDR1 MNHEY and CDR2 SMNVEV (reference sequence). Including cysteine and phenylalanine, the CDR3 has 15 amino acids. The kept DNA is CDR3 alone, 45 bases in frame from the first base. The V and J ends are trimmed by 2 bases and 2 bases, leaving 10 bases between them. The DNeasy Blood and Tissue Kit was used to extract roughly 1.9-3.1 ug of genomic DNA from either umbilical cord blood or frozen pancreas. This TCR derives from a newborn boy with IPEX syndrome. Sequenced material: cord blood. The chain couples TRBV27 to TRBJ1-5, with the D gene call left open. The nucleotide sequence reads as follows: TGTGCCAGCAGTTTAACGGCCAAGGGCAATCAGCCCCAGCATTTT. This encodes CASSLTAKGNQPQHF.